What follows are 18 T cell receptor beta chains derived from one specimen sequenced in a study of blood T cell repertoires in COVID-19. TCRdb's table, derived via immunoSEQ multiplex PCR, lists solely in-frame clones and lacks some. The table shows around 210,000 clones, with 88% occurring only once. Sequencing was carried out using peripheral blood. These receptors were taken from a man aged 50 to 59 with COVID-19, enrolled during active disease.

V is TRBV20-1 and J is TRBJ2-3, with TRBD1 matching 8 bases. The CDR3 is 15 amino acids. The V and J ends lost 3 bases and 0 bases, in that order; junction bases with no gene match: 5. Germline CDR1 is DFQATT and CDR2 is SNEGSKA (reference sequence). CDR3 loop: CSASGDRQSTDTQYF. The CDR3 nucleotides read TGCAGTGCTAGTGGGGACAGGCAGAGCACAGATACGCAGTATTTT.

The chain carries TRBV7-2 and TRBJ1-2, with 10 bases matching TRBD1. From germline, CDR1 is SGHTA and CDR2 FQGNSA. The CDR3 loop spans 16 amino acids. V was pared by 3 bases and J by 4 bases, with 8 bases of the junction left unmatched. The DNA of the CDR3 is TGTGCCAGCAGCTTGTCGGGGACAGGGGAAGGCTATGGCTACACCTTC. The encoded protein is CASSLSGTGEGYGYTF.

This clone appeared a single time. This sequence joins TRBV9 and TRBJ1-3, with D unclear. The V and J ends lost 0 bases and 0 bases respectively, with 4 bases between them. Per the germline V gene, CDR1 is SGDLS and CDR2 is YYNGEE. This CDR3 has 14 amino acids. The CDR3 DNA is TGTGCCAGCAGCGTAGAACACTCTGGAAACACCATATATTTT. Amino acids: CASSVEHSGNTIYF.

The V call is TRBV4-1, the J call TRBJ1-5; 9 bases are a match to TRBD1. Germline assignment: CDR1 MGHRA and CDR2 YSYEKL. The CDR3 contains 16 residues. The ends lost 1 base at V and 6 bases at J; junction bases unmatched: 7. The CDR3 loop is CASSQVLKDRGQPQHF. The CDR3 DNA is TGCGCCAGCAGCCAAGTCTTGAAGGACAGGGGTCAGCCCCAGCATTTT.

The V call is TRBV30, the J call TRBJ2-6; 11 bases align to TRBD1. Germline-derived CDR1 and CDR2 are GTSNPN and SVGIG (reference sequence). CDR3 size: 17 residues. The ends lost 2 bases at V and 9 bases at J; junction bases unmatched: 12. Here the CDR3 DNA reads TGTGCCTGGAGTCAGGACAGGGGGCGCAGTGGTGACAACGTCCTGACTTTC. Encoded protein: CAWSQDRGRSGDNVLTF.

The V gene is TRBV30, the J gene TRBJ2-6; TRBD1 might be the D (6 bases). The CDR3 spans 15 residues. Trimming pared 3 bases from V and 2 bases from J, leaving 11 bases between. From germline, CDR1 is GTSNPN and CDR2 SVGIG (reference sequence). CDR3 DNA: TGTGCCTGGAGAATGGCAGGGGCTGGGGCCAACGTCCTGACTTTC. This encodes CAWRMAGAGANVLTF.

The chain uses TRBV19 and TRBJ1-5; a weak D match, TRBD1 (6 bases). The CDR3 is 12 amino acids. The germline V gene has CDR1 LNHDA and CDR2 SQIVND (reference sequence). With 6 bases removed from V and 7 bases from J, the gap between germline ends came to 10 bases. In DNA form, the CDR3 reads TGTGCCAGTAGGCCAGGGGACCAGCCCCAGCATTTT. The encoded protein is CASRPGDQPQHF.

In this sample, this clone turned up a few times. The CDR3 reads CASTPRLAGSGNEQFF. The CDR3 DNA sequence: TGTGCCAGCACACCGAGACTAGCGGGATCCGGCAATGAGCAGTTCTTC. The V and J genes are TRBV11-2 and TRBJ2-1, with TRBD2 matching over 11 bases. With 7 bases clipped from V and 6 bases from J, the junction kept 11 bases outside the gene matches. The germline V gene has CDR1 SGHAT and CDR2 FQNNGV. The CDR3 sequence is 16 residues long.

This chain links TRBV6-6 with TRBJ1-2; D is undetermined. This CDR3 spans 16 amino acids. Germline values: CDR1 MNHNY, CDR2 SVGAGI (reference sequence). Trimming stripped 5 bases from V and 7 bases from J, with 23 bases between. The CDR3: CASSTRKDGATGGYTF. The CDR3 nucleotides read TGTGCCAGCAGTACCCGGAAAGACGGCGCCACGGGTGGCTACACCTTC.

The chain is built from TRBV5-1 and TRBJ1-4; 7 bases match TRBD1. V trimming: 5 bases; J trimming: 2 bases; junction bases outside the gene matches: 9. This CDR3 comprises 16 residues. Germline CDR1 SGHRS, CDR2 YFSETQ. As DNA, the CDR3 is TGCGCCAGCAGGCCGACAGGGTCGGGCACTAATGAAAAACTGTTTTTT. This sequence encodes CASRPTGSGTNEKLFF.

The CDR3 DNA sequence: TGCGCCAGCAGCCAAGCCACAGGAATAGCCGGCGCGAACACCGGGGAGCTGTTTTTT. The encoded protein is CASSQATGIAGANTGELFF. V is TRBV4-3 and J is TRBJ2-2, with D perhaps TRBD1 (5 bases). V lost 1 base to trimming and J lost 0 bases, with 18 bases between them. This CDR3 is 19 amino acids long. Germline assignment: CDR1 LGHNA and CDR2 YSLEER.

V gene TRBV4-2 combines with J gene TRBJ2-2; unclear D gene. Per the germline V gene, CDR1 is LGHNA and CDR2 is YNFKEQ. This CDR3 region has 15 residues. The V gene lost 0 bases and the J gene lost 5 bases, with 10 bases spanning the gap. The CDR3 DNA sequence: TGTGCCAGCAGCCAAGAAAACACGTGGACCGGGGAGCTGTTTTTT. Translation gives CASSQENTWTGELFF.

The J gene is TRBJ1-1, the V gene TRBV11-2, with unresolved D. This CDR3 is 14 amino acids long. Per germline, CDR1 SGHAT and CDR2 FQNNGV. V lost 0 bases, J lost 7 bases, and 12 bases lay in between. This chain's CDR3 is CASSLEGGSVEAFF. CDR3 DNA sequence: TGTGCCAGCAGCTTAGAGGGAGGGTCAGTTGAAGCTTTCTTT.

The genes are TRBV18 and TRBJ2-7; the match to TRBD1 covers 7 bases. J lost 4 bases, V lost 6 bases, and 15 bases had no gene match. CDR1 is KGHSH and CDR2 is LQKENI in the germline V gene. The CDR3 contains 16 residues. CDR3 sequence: CASSPGQELIRYEQYF. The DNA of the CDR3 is TGTGCCAGCTCCCCTGGACAGGAATTAATACGATACGAGCAGTACTTC.

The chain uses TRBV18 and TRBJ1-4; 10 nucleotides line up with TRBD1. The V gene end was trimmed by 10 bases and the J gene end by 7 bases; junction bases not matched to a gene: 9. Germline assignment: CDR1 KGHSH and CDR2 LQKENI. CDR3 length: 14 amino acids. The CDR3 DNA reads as TGTGCCACCTTCCGGGACAGGGGATCTGAAAAACTGTTTTTT. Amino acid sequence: CATFRDRGSEKLFF.

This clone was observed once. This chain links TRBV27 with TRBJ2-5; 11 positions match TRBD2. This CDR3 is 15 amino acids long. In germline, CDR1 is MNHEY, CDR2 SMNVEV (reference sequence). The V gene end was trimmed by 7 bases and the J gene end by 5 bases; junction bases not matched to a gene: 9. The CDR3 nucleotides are TGTGCCAGCACCGCCGAGGGACTAGCGGCGGAGACCCAGTACTTC. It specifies CASTAEGLAAETQYF.

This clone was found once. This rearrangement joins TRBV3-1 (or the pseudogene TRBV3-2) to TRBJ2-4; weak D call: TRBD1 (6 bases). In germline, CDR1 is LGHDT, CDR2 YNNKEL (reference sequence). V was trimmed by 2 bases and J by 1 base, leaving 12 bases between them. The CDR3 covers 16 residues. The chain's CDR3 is CASSQQGQWAKNIQYF. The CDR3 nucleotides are TGTGCCAGCAGCCAACAGGGGCAGTGGGCCAAAAACATTCAGTACTTC.

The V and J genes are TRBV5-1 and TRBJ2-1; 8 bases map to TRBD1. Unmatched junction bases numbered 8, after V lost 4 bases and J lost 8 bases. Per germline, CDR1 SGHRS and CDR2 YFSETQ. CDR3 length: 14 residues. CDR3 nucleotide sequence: TGCGCCAGCAGCGTAGACGGGGGACAGGATGAGCAGTTCTTC. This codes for CASSVDGGQDEQFF.